The 20 T cell receptor beta chains below all came from one sample that was sequenced in a study of cytotoxic CD8 clonotypes in ibrutinib-treated CLL. The assay was immunoSEQ multiplex PCR, and TCRdb's table has in-frame clones only and misses some. The data show fewer than 300,000 clones, with approximately 76% seen just once and around 5.1% held by the top ten. Sequences were derived from PBMCs, sampled at disease progression, from a patient treated with ibrutinib. The origin of the receptors is a human donor with chronic lymphocytic leukemia.

The chain uses TRBV5-1 and TRBJ1-4; D perhaps matches TRBD1 (5 bases). Per the germline V gene, CDR1 is SGHRS and CDR2 is YFSETQ. V gave up 3 bases and J gave up 1 base, with 7 bases separating them. The CDR3 loop spans 14 amino acids. CDR3 DNA: TGCGCCAGCAGCTGGACACAAACTAATGAAAAACTGTTTTTT. This translates into CASSWTQTNEKLFF.

V is TRBV10-3 and J is TRBJ1-5; maybe TRBD1 (5 bases). Germline V gives CDR1 ENHRY, CDR2 SYGVKD. There are 14 residues in the CDR3. Trimming stripped 2 bases from V and 1 base from J, with 6 bases between. DNA for the CDR3: TGTGCCATCAGTGAGGGGACCAGCAATCAGCCCCAGCATTTT. Residues: CAISEGTSNQPQHF.

This clone came up once. V and J are TRBV6-1 and TRBJ2-6; D may be TRBD2 (5 bases). CDR1 is MNHNS, CDR2 SASEGT, per germline. Trimming took 3 bases from V and 1 from J, leaving 7 bases between them. The CDR3 is made up of 15 amino acids. The CDR3 DNA reads TGTGCCAGCAGTGACCGGGGATCTGGGGCCAACGTCCTGACTTTC. Protein sequence: CASSDRGSGANVLTF.

The chain carries TRBV19 and TRBJ1-4; 8 positions agree with TRBD1. With V trimmed by 5 bases and J by 8 bases, 7 bases remained unmatched. Germline CDR1 is LNHDA and CDR2 is SQIVND (reference sequence). There are 14 residues in the CDR3. The CDR3 coding sequence is TGTGCCAGTAGTCAGACAGGGGAGAGCGAAAAACTGTTTTTT. Its translation is CASSQTGESEKLFF.

This clone has just one count. The same CDR3 arises from other DNA sequences in this sample as well. V is TRBV27 and J is TRBJ2-3, with D unclear. V was clipped by 3 bases and J by 0 bases, with 4 bases between them. In germline, CDR1 is MNHEY, CDR2 SMNVEV (reference sequence). The length of the CDR3 is 13 residues. CDR3 DNA sequence: TGTGCCAGCAGTTTTGGTAGCACAGATACGCAGTATTTT. It encodes CASSFGSTDTQYF.

The chain joins TRBV7-9 to TRBJ2-1; no firm D call. With 0 bases removed from V and 6 bases from J, the gap between germline ends came to 9 bases. Looked up from germline, CDR1 is SEHNR and CDR2 is FQNEAQ (reference sequence). The CDR3 runs 14 residues. The CDR3 bases are TGTGCCAGCAGCTTAGCTGGGGTATTCAATGAGCAGTTCTTC. This codes for CASSLAGVFNEQFF.

The V and J genes are TRBV7-6 and TRBJ2-7, with 11 nucleotides matching TRBD2. Per germline, CDR1 SGHVS and CDR2 FNYEAQ. The V gene end was trimmed by 5 bases and the J gene end by 5 bases; junction bases not matched to a gene: 8. This CDR3 comprises 15 residues. This CDR3 is CASSRRLAGSHEQYF. The CDR3, as DNA: TGTGCCAGCAGCCGTAGACTAGCGGGATCCCACGAGCAGTACTTC.

There are a few counts of this clone. The V gene is TRBV7-6, the J gene TRBJ1-2; the D is unclear. V was pared by 5 bases and J by 6 bases, with 10 bases between. Germline V lookup: CDR1 SGHVS, CDR2 FNYEAQ. This CDR3 has 12 residues. CDR3 in amino acids: CASSPITDGYTF. In nucleotides, the CDR3 is TGTGCCAGCAGCCCTATAACTGATGGCTACACCTTC.

The V gene is TRBV4-1, the J gene TRBJ2-5; 8 bases are a match to TRBD2. The germline gives CDR1 MGHRA, CDR2 YSYEKL. The ends lost 3 bases at V and 1 base at J; junction bases unmatched: 7. The CDR3 totals 16 residues. CDR3 protein: CASSHPRGGRQETQYF. CDR3 in DNA: TGCGCCAGCAGCCACCCCCGGGGGGGTCGCCAAGAGACCCAGTACTTC.

This clone occurred many times. In DNA form, the CDR3 reads TGTGCCAGCAGCCCGACAGGGTACTATGGCTACACCTTC. It specifies CASSPTGYYGYTF. J is TRBJ1-2 and V is TRBV13, with 7 bases fitting TRBD1. The CDR3 runs 13 residues. V shed 5 bases and J 3 bases; nucleotides not matched to a gene: 3. Germline V gives CDR1 PRHDT, CDR2 FYEKMQ (reference sequence).

The CDR3 loop is CASSIDPRTSGRYTDTQYF. DNA for the CDR3: TGTGCCAGTAGTATAGATCCCCGGACTAGCGGGAGGTACACAGATACGCAGTATTTT. The chain employs TRBV19 and TRBJ2-3; 14 bases fit TRBD2. The CDR3 consists of 19 residues. V lost 0 bases, J lost 2 bases, and 7 bases stayed unmatched. Germline lookup yields CDR1 LNHDA and CDR2 SQIVND (reference sequence).

The chain recombines TRBV5-1 with TRBJ2-7; TRBD1 aligns across 9 bases. Trimming removed 4 bases from V and 6 bases from J; junction bases left unmatched: 5. The CDR3 spans 13 residues. Germline V gene sequence: CDR1 SGHRS, CDR2 YFSETQ. This CDR3 is CASSTGQGREQYF. In DNA form, the CDR3 reads TGCGCCAGCAGCACGGGACAGGGTCGCGAGCAGTACTTC.

This clone has only a few counts. The chain has TRBV6-1 and TRBJ1-6, with a weak D call TRBD1 (5 bases). Germline CDR1 reads MNHNS; CDR2 reads SASEGT. Trimming removed 1 base at V and 10 bases at J, with 14 bases between. The CDR3 has 15 amino acids. CDR3 DNA sequence: TGTGCCAGCAGTGAAGATTTAGGGGTAGGATCACCCCTCCACTTT. It yields the protein CASSEDLGVGSPLHF.

The chain joins TRBV29-1 to TRBJ2-2; D is perhaps TRBD1 (5 bases). Germline CDR1 reads SQVTM; CDR2 reads ANQGSEA. This CDR3 comprises 14 residues. V was shortened by 1 base and J by 0 bases, with 6 bases between the two germline ends. CDR3 nucleotides: TGCAGCGTTGAAGGGGGCGCGAACACCGGGGAGCTGTTTTTT. Its protein is CSVEGGANTGELFF.

This CDR3 is CASSPGWRKETQYF. DNA for the CDR3: TGTGCCAGCAGCCCCGGATGGCGCAAAGAGACCCAGTACTTC. The chain joins TRBV11-2 to TRBJ2-5; D call uncertain. The V end was cut by 5 bases, the J end by 3 bases, with 13 bases between. CDR1 is SGHAT and CDR2 is FQNNGV in the germline V gene. This CDR3 is 14 amino acids long.

The chain links TRBV7-9 to TRBJ2-1; 8 positions agree with TRBD1. V lost 8 bases and J lost 4; bases outside the gene matches: 13. The CDR3 loop spans 16 amino acids. Germline CDR1 and CDR2: SEHNR and FQNEAQ (reference sequence). DNA for the CDR3: TGTGCCAGCTCAAGGGCAGGGGGCAAAATGTACAATGAGCAGTTCTTC. This sequence encodes CASSRAGGKMYNEQFF.

V gene TRBV5-1 combines with J gene TRBJ2-7; TRBD2 aligns across 8 bases. CDR1 and CDR2 from the germline V gene are SGHRS and YFSETQ. Unmatched junction bases numbered 11, after V lost 4 bases and J lost 2 bases. CDR3 length equals 16 residues. The CDR3 DNA reads TGCGCCAGCAGCCCAGGAAGCGGGAGTTTCCCCTACGAGCAGTACTTC. It encodes CASSPGSGSFPYEQYF.

The rearrangement uses TRBV2 and TRBJ2-3; TRBD2 aligns across 10 bases. V dropped 5 bases and J dropped 0; count of bases not matched to a gene: 8. The CDR3 sequence is 17 residues long. Germline CDR1 is SNHLY and CDR2 is FYNNEI. Here the CDR3 reads CASSRSSGGSSTDTQYF. CDR3 DNA sequence: TGTGCCAGCAGTAGGTCTAGCGGGGGTTCTAGCACAGATACGCAGTATTTT.

This chain joins TRBV27 and TRBJ1-5; TRBD1 matches 7 bases. CDR1 is MNHEY, CDR2 SMNVEV, per germline (reference sequence). CDR3 length equals 15 residues. V was clipped by 3 bases and J by 2 bases; unmatched bases: 4. CDR3 loop: CASSFRGFGNQPQHF. The DNA for the CDR3 is TGTGCCAGCAGTTTCAGGGGGTTCGGCAATCAGCCCCAGCATTTT.

The chain recombines TRBV12-2 with TRBJ1-2; TRBD1, the D gene given by the table, was not confirmed from the DNA. TRBV12-2 counts as a pseudogene. The CDR3 has 13 residues. CDR3 loop: CASRDRGFYGYTF. As DNA, the CDR3 is TGTGCAAGTCGCGACAGGGGGTTCTATGGCTACACCTTC.